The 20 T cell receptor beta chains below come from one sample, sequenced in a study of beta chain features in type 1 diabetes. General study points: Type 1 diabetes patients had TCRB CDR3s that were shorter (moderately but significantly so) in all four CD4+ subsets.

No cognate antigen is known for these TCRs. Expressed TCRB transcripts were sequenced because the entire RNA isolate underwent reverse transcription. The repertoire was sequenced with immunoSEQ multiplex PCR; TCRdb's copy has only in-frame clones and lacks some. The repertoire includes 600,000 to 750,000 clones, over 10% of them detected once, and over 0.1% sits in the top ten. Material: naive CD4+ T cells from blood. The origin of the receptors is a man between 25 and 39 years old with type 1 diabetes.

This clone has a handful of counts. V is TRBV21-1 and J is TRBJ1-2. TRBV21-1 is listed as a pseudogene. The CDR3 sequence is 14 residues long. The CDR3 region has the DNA TGTGCCAGCAGCAAAGGAAGGGCTTCTTATGGCTACACCTTC. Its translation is CASSKGRASYGYTF.

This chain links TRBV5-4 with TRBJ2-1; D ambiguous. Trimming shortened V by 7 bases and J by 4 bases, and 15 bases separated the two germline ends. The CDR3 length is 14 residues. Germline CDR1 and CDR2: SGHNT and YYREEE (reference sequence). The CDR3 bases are TGTGCCAGCTCGCCGACCAAACTGTACAATGAGCAGTTCTTC. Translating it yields CASSPTKLYNEQFF.

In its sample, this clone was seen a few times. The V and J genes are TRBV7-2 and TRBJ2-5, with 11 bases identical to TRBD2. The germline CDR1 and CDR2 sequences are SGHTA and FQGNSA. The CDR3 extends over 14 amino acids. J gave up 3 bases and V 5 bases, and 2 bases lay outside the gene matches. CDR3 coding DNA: TGTGCCAGCAGCCTACTAGCGGGGGAAGAGACCCAGTACTTC. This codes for CASSLLAGEETQYF.

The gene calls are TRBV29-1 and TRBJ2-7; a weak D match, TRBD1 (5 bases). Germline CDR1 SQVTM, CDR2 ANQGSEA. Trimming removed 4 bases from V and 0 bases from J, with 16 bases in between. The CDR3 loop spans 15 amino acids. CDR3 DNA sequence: TGCAGCGTTGGAACCCGACAGCGTAGCTCCTACGAGCAGTACTTC. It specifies CSVGTRQRSSYEQYF.

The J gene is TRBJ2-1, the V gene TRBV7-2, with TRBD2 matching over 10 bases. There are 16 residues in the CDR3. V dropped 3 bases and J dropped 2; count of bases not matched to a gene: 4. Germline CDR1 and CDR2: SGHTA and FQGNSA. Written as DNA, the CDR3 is TGTGCCAGCAGCTTCGTAGCGGGGGGCACCTACAATGAGCAGTTCTTC. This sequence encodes CASSFVAGGTYNEQFF.

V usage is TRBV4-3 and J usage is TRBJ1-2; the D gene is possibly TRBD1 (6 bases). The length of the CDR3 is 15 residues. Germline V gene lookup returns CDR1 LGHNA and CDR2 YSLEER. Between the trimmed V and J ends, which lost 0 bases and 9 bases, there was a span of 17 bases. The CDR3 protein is CASSQEGYRDSSYTF. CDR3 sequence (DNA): TGCGCCAGCAGCCAAGAAGGATACAGGGATTCGAGCTACACCTTC.

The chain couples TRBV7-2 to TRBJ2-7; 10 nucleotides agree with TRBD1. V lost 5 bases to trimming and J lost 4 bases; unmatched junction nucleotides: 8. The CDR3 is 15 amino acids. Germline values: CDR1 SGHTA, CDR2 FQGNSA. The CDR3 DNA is TGTGCCAGCAGCCCTGGTGACAGGGGGCTTTACGAGCAGTACTTC. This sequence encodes CASSPGDRGLYEQYF.

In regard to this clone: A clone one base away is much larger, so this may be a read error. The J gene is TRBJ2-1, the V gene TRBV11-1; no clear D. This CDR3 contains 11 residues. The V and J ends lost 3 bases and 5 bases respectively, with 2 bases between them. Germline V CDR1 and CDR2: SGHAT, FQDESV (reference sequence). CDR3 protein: CASSFDNEQFF. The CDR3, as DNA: TGTGCCAGCAGCTTCGACAATGAGCAGTTCTTC.

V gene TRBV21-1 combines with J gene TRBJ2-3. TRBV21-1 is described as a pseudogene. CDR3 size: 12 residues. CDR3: CASSNPPDTQYF. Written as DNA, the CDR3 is TGTGCCAGCAGCAACCCACCAGATACGCAGTATTTT.

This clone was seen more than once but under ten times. The CDR3 DNA follows: TGTGCCAGCAGCCCATTTGGGGAAGATGAAAAACTGTTTTTT. Its translation: CASSPFGEDEKLFF. The rearrangement uses TRBV6-5 and TRBJ1-4; D ambiguous. This CDR3 spans 14 amino acids. Per germline, CDR1 MNHEY and CDR2 SVGAGI. V shed 6 bases and J shed 6 bases, with 14 bases lying between them.

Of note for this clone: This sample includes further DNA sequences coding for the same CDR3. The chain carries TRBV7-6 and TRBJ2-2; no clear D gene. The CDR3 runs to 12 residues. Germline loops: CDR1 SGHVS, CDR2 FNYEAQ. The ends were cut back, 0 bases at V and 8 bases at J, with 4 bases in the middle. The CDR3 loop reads CASSLAPGELFF. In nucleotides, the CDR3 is TGTGCCAGCAGCTTAGCCCCTGGGGAGCTGTTTTTT. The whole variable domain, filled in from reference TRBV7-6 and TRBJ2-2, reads GAGVSQSPRYKVTKRGQDVALRCDPISGHVSLYWYRQALGQGPEFLTYFNYEAQQDKSGLPNDRFSAERPEGSISTLTIQRTEQRDSAMYRCASSLAPGELFFGEGSRLTVL.

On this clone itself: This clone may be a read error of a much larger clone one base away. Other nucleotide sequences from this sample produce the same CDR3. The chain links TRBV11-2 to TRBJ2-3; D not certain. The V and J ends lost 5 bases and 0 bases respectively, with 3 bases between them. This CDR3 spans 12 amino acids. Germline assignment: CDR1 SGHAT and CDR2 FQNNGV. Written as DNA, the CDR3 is TGTGCCAGCAGCCGTAGCACAGATACGCAGTATTTT. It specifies CASSRSTDTQYF.

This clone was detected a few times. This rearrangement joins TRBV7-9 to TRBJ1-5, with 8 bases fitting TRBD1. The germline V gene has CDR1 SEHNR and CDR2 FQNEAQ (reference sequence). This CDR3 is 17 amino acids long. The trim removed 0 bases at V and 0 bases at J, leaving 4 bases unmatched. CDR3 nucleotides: TGTGCCAGCAGCTTAGCGCGACAGGGGCATAGCAATCAGCCCCAGCATTTT. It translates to CASSLARQGHSNQPQHF.

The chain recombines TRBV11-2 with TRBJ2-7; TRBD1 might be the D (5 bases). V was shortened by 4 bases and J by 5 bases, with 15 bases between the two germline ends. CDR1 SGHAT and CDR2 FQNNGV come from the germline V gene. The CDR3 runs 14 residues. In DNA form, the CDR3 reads TGTGCCAGCAGCTCCCCGAATAAAGGGGACGAGCAGTACTTC. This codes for CASSSPNKGDEQYF. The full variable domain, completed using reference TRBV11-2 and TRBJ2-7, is EAGVAQSPRYKIIEKRQSVAFWCNPISGHATLYWYQQILGQGPKLLIQFQNNGVVDDSQLPKDRFSAERLKGVDSTLKIQPAKLEDSAVYLCASSSPNKGDEQYFGPGTRLTVT.

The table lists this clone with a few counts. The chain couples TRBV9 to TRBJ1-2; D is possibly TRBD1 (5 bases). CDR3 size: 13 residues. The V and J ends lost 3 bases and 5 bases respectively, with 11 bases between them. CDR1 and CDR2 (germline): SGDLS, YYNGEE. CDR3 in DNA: TGTGCCAGCAGCGCAGTCGGGGGATATGGCTACACCTTC. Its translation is CASSAVGGYGYTF.

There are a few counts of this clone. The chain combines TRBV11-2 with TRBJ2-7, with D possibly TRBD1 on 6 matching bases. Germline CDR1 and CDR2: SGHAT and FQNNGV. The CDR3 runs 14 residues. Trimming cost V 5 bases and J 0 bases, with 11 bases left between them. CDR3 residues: CASSARQASYEQYF. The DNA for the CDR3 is TGTGCCAGCAGCGCGAGACAGGCCTCCTACGAGCAGTACTTC.

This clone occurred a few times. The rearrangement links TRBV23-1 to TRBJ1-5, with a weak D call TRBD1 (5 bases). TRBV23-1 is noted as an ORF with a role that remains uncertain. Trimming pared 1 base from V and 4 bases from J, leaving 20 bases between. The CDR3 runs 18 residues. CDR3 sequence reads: CASSQFAAQGPINQPQHF. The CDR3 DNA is TGCGCCAGCAGTCAATTCGCCGCGCAGGGTCCCATAAATCAGCCCCAGCATTTT.

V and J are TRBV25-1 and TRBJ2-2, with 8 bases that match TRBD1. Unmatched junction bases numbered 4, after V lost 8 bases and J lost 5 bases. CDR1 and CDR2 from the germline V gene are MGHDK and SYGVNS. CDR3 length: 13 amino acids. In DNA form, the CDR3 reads TGTGCCAGCGGACAGGGAGAGACCGGGGAGCTGTTTTTT. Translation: CASGQGETGELFF.

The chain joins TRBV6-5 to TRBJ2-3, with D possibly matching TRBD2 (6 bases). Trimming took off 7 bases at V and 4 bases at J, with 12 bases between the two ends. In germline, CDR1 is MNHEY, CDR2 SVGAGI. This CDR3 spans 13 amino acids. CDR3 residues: CASNGRRPDTQYF. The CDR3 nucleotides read TGTGCCAGCAATGGGAGGCGCCCAGATACGCAGTATTTT.

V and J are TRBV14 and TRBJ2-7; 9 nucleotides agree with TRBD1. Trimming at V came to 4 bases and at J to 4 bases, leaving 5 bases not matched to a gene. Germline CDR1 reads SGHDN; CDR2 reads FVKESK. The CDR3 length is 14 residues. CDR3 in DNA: TGTGCCAGCAGCCCCTGGGGGACAGGGTACGAGCAGTACTTC. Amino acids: CASSPWGTGYEQYF.